This TCR beta chain was captured in a study of cytomegalovirus exposure and HLA in healthy donors. PCR used 60 Vbeta primers and 13 Jbeta primers. Assay used: immunoSEQ multiplex PCR; TCRdb lists only in-frame clones, some missing. The sample has 150,000 or so clones; more than 60% are singletons. Sequencing was performed on PBMCs. The sequence was obtained from a man aged 40-49 years in good health and CMV-seropositive.

CDR3 nucleotides: TGTGCCAGCAGCTTCGACAGCACCTCCTACGAGCAGTACTTC. Amino acid sequence: CASSFDSTSYEQYF. The V and J genes are TRBV7-9 and TRBJ2-7; possibly TRBD1 for D (5 bases). Germline V lookup: CDR1 SEHNR, CDR2 FQNEAQ (reference sequence). The V end lost 3 bases, the J end lost 0 bases, and 9 bases lay between the germline ends. This CDR3 contains 14 residues. Filled out from reference TRBV7-9 and TRBJ2-7, the complete variable domain reads DTGVSQNPRHKITKRGQNVTFRCDPISEHNRLYWYRQTLGQGPEFLTYFQNEAQLEKSRLLSDRFSAERPKGSFSTLEIQRTEQGDSAMYLCASSFDSTSYEQYFGPGTRLTVT.